These 9 T cell receptor beta chains came from one sample sequenced in a study of blood T cell repertoires in COVID-19. Assay used: immunoSEQ multiplex PCR; TCRdb lists only in-frame clones, some missing. This table has 360,000 or so clones, roughly 90% appearing once. What was sequenced was PBMCs or T cells enriched from blood (not recorded which). Receptors were obtained from a woman aged 25 to 45 who had recovered from COVID-19.

This sequence joins TRBV18 and TRBJ2-2; D possibly corresponds to TRBD1 (5 bases). The germline gives CDR1 KGHSH, CDR2 LQKENI. This CDR3 is built from 13 residues. The ends were cut back, 3 bases at V and 14 bases at J, with 16 bases in the middle. The CDR3 DNA is TGTGCCAGCTCACCCCTACAGACAGATCGCCTGTTTTTT. As protein: CASSPLQTDRLFF.

The CDR3: CASSHPLGGTDTQYF. CDR3 in DNA: TGCGCCAGCAGCCACCCGCTTGGGGGGACAGATACGCAGTATTTT. The chain couples TRBV4-3 to TRBJ2-3; D is possibly TRBD2 (6 bases). CDR1 LGHNA and CDR2 YSLEER come from the germline V gene. CDR3 size: 15 residues. The germline V and J ends were trimmed by 3 bases and 3 bases, with 13 bases remaining between them.

This clone has only a few counts. The chain carries TRBV6-5 and TRBJ1-4, with a tentative D call TRBD1 (5 bases). The CDR3 runs 14 residues. Germline CDR1 and CDR2: MNHEY and SVGAGI. V gave up 3 bases and J gave up 7 bases, with 12 bases separating them. The CDR3 region has the DNA TGTGCCAGCAGTTATAGCAGGGCACGTGAAAAACTGTTTTTT. It encodes CASSYSRAREKLFF.

The V call is TRBV2, the J call TRBJ1-5; TRBD1 matches 8 bases. This CDR3 is built from 14 residues. Germline trimming cut 4 bases from V and 7 bases from J; bases unmatched to any gene: 6. CDR1 is SNHLY, CDR2 FYNNEI, per germline. CDR3 DNA sequence: TGTGCCAGCAGTGGGGAACAGGGGGGGCAGCCCCAGCATTTT. Its protein product is CASSGEQGGQPQHF.

This chain connects TRBV9 to TRBJ2-2; D is unclear. Germline V gene lookup returns CDR1 SGDLS and CDR2 YYNGEE. This CDR3 contains 15 residues. The ends were cut back, 0 bases at V and 2 bases at J, with 8 bases in the middle. This chain's CDR3 is CASSVGQINTGELFF. CDR3 nucleotide sequence: TGTGCCAGCAGCGTAGGCCAGATAAACACCGGGGAGCTGTTTTTT.

The chain couples TRBV15 to TRBJ1-2, with 7 bases that match TRBD1. The CDR3 is 13 residues long. V lost 5 bases, J lost 4 bases, and 4 bases stayed unmatched. Germline lookup yields CDR1 LNHNV and CDR2 YYDKDF (reference sequence). CDR3 in amino acids: CATSQGQIYGYTF. The CDR3 region has the DNA TGTGCCACCAGCCAGGGACAGATCTATGGCTACACCTTC.

V is TRBV7-2 and J is TRBJ1-3, with D maybe TRBD1 (6 bases). V shed 5 bases and J shed 4 bases, with 12 bases lying between them. The germline V gene encodes CDR1 SGHTA and CDR2 FQGNSA. The CDR3 contains 14 residues. The CDR3 bases are TGTGCCAGCAGCCCAGGGGTTGGAGGAAACACCATATATTTT. Encoded protein: CASSPGVGGNTIYF.

This chain connects TRBV28 to TRBJ1-1, with TRBD1 identical over 7 bases. Germline CDR1 is MDHEN and CDR2 is SYDVKM. CDR3 size: 15 residues. Losses at the gene ends were 5 bases for V and 1 base for J; bases not matched to a gene: 7. Written as DNA, the CDR3 is TGTGCCAGCAGTCCCTCGACAGGGAGGAACACTGAAGCTTTCTTT. This sequence encodes CASSPSTGRNTEAFF.

This sequence joins TRBV7-2 and TRBJ2-5; D is perhaps TRBD2 (6 bases). Between the trimmed V and J ends, which lost 5 bases and 7 bases, there was a span of 14 bases. Germline values: CDR1 SGHTA, CDR2 FQGNSA. The CDR3 runs to 13 residues. CDR3 sequence (DNA): TGTGCCAGCAGCGAAGAGGGAGGTCCGACCCAGTACTTC. It specifies CASSEEGGPTQYF.